The 29 T cell receptor beta chains below all came from one sample that was sequenced in a study of blood T cell repertoires in COVID-19. The method was immunoSEQ multiplex PCR; TCRdb's version includes in-frame clones alone and lacks a portion of them. The table has 450,000 or so clones, 90% seen once. The source material was PBMCs or T cells enriched from blood (not recorded which). The receptors were sampled from a young man who had recovered from COVID-19.

The chain couples TRBV7-2 to TRBJ1-1, with D possibly being TRBD1 (5 bases). Germline CDR1 is SGHTA and CDR2 is FQGNSA. Trimming cost V 5 bases and J 6 bases, with 13 bases left between them. There are 13 residues in the CDR3. The CDR3 sequence: CASSPLGESEAFF. The CDR3 region has the DNA TGTGCCAGCAGCCCTCTAGGGGAATCTGAAGCTTTCTTT.

The gene calls are TRBV15 and TRBJ2-3; D is perhaps TRBD2 (5 bases). Germline lookup yields CDR1 LNHNV and CDR2 YYDKDF (reference sequence). Trimming took off 0 bases at V and 3 bases at J, with 13 bases between the two ends. The CDR3 runs 16 residues. DNA of the CDR3: TGTGCCACCAGCAGAGAGTGGAGAAGCGGAACAGATACGCAGTATTTT. This codes for CATSREWRSGTDTQYF.

The chain couples TRBV19 to TRBJ2-5; maybe TRBD1 (6 bases). Germline-derived CDR1 and CDR2 are LNHDA and SQIVND (reference sequence). This CDR3 has 14 amino acids. With 5 bases removed from V and 1 base from J, the gap between germline ends came to 11 bases. CDR3 in DNA: TGTGCCAGTAGTGTCGACAGGACCCAAGAGACCCAGTACTTC. It specifies CASSVDRTQETQYF.

The chain recombines TRBV9 with TRBJ1-1; 8 nucleotides align to TRBD1. The CDR3 length is 14 residues. Unmatched junction bases numbered 6, after V lost 0 bases and J lost 8 bases. Germline loops: CDR1 SGDLS, CDR2 YYNGEE. This CDR3 reads CASSVGGQGTEAFF. For the CDR3, the DNA is TGTGCCAGCAGCGTAGGAGGACAGGGAACCGAAGCTTTCTTT.

The chain is built from TRBV9 and TRBJ2-7; no definite D call. Germline loops: CDR1 SGDLS, CDR2 YYNGEE. The CDR3 consists of 14 residues. Trimming pared 0 bases from V and 5 bases from J, leaving 12 bases between. CDR3 sequence reads: CASSVVGLSDEQYF. The CDR3 nucleotides read TGTGCCAGCAGCGTAGTTGGCCTTTCCGACGAGCAGTACTTC.

This sequence joins TRBV27 and TRBJ1-6; the D is unclear. Germline lookup yields CDR1 MNHEY and CDR2 SMNVEV (reference sequence). The CDR3 runs to 16 residues. V lost 4 bases and J lost 13, with 23 bases in between. The CDR3, as DNA: TGTGCCAGCAGTTCCTCCGCGAATACAGCTACCTTTCCCCTCCACTTT. Protein: CASSSSANTATFPLHF.

This chain uses TRBV5-8 with TRBJ1-6; D remains ambiguous. Trimming cost V 3 bases and J 6 bases, with 7 bases left between them. The germline V gene encodes CDR1 SGHTS and CDR2 YDEGEE. This CDR3 is built from 13 residues. The CDR3 nucleotides are TGTGCCAGCAGCTCTGGGCTTAATTCACCCCTCCACTTT. Its protein is CASSSGLNSPLHF.

The rearrangement joins TRBV18 to TRBJ1-2; 8 positions match TRBD1. V lost 4 bases, J lost 7 bases, and 2 bases stayed unmatched. CDR3 length: 12 residues. Germline lookup yields CDR1 KGHSH and CDR2 LQKENI. CDR3 bases: TGTGCCAGCTCACTCGGACAGGGTGGCTACACCTTC. Amino acid sequence: CASSLGQGGYTF.

The gene calls are TRBV19 and TRBJ1-5, with a possible D match to TRBD1 (6 bases). Trimming stripped 4 bases from V and 0 bases from J, with 19 bases between. The germline V gene encodes CDR1 LNHDA and CDR2 SQIVND (reference sequence). This CDR3 is 18 amino acids long. CDR3 nucleotide sequence: TGTGCCAGTAGTAACCCCGGACAGCCTCCCTATAGCAATCAGCCCCAGCATTTT. Protein product: CASSNPGQPPYSNQPQHF.

The chain links TRBV7-9 to TRBJ2-7, with D possibly being TRBD2 (6 bases). CDR1 is SEHNR, CDR2 FQNEAQ, per germline (reference sequence). V dropped 5 bases and J dropped 7 bases, with 21 bases sitting between them. This CDR3 contains 15 residues. The CDR3 DNA follows: TGTGCCAGCAGCCAAATTACTAGGGGACTGGAGGAGCAGTACTTC. Amino acids: CASSQITRGLEEQYF.

The chain employs TRBV6-1 and TRBJ2-5, with 15 nucleotides matching TRBD2. CDR1 is MNHNS and CDR2 is SASEGT in the germline V gene. The J segment lost 10 bases and the V segment lost 3 bases, leaving 9 bases of the junction unmatched. The CDR3 runs to 16 residues. The CDR3 DNA sequence: TGTGCCAGCAGTGACAACCCGGGACTAGCGGGAGGAATCCAGTACTTC. Residues: CASSDNPGLAGGIQYF.

The chain has TRBV30 and TRBJ1-2; TRBD1 matches 7 bases. This CDR3 has 12 amino acids. Germline V lookup: CDR1 GTSNPN, CDR2 SVGIG (reference sequence). V lost 8 bases to trimming and J lost 4 bases; unmatched junction nucleotides: 7. CDR3 loop: CAKGGTFYGYTF. The CDR3 coding sequence is TGTGCCAAAGGGGGCACGTTCTATGGCTACACCTTC.

This clone showed up just a few times. The V call is TRBV18, the J call TRBJ1-2; D unresolved. The germline V gene encodes CDR1 KGHSH and CDR2 LQKENI. The CDR3 has 17 residues. Trimming took off 1 base at V and 5 bases at J, with 20 bases between the two ends. In DNA form, the CDR3 reads TGTGCCAGCTCACCACGTGGGCAGTCTTCGGCCCGGTATGGCTACACCTTC. Amino acids: CASSPRGQSSARYGYTF.

This chain joins TRBV28 and TRBJ1-5; D gene unclear. The CDR3 covers 14 residues. The germline CDR1 and CDR2 sequences are MDHEN and SYDVKM. Trimming took off 6 bases at V and 4 bases at J, with 13 bases between the two ends. The CDR3 DNA is TGTGCCAGCAGCCAGTCAGGCGGGAATCAGCCCCAGCATTTT. The encoded protein is CASSQSGGNQPQHF.

This chain uses TRBV9 with TRBJ2-6; TRBD1 might be the D (6 bases). Germline loops: CDR1 SGDLS, CDR2 YYNGEE. V shed 4 bases and J shed 2 bases, with 13 bases lying between them. The CDR3 contains 16 residues. Here the CDR3 reads CASSPWDTTGANVLTF. The CDR3 bases are TGTGCCAGCAGCCCCTGGGACACGACTGGGGCCAACGTCCTGACTTTC.

J is TRBJ1-2 and V is TRBV28; D is undetermined. V lost 8 bases and J 8 bases, leaving 21 bases between the germline ends. This CDR3 comprises 14 residues. Germline CDR1 and CDR2: MDHEN and SYDVKM. In DNA form, the CDR3 reads TGTGCCAGCCTTACCGAACTGGGGAGCGGGGGCTACACCTTC. Its protein product is CASLTELGSGGYTF.

This clone has just a few counts. The rearrangement uses TRBV1 and TRBJ2-1; the DNA was not compared with TRBD1, the D call given in the table. TRBV1 is flagged as a pseudogene. This CDR3 has 18 residues. As DNA, the CDR3 is TGCACCAGCAGCCAAGATTTAAGGGGGCGAGAGCATAACAATGAGCAGTTCTTC. Its translation is CTSSQDLRGREHNNEQFF.

This clone came up a few times. The chain recombines TRBV7-2 with TRBJ1-5; 7 nucleotides match TRBD1. Per the germline V gene, CDR1 is SGHTA and CDR2 is FQGNSA. Trimming at V came to 1 base and at J to 1 base, leaving 4 bases not matched to a gene. This CDR3 spans 16 amino acids. CDR3 residues: CASSLVGGRSNQPQHF. The DNA of the CDR3 is TGTGCCAGCAGCTTAGTAGGGGGCAGAAGCAATCAGCCCCAGCATTTT.

Worth noting for this clone: This CDR3 is also generated by other DNA sequences in the sample. The chain is built from TRBV12-3 or TRBV12-4 and TRBJ1-1; no clear D gene. The V end lost 2 bases, the J end lost 2 bases, and 6 bases lay between the germline ends. CDR3 length: 13 residues. CDR3 DNA: TGTGCCAGCAGTTTACGGGGAAACACTGAAGCTTTCTTT. It specifies CASSLRGNTEAFF.

The chain is built from TRBV7-2 and TRBJ2-1; 7 bases map to TRBD2. This CDR3 has 15 amino acids. Per the germline V gene, CDR1 is SGHTA and CDR2 is FQGNSA. The V segment lost 0 bases and the J segment 4 bases; nucleotides outside the gene matches: 3. CDR3 bases: TGTGCCAGCAGCTTAGCGGGAGGGAGGTACAATGAGCAGTTCTTC. Its translation is CASSLAGGRYNEQFF.

The V gene is TRBV19, the J gene TRBJ2-3, with a tentative D call TRBD2 (5 bases). The V end was cut by 2 bases, the J end by 3 bases, with 12 bases between. Germline CDR1 and CDR2: LNHDA and SQIVND (reference sequence). There are 15 residues in the CDR3. The CDR3 DNA reads TGTGCCAGTAGTATATTCCGGGAATTGACAGATACGCAGTATTTT. Its protein is CASSIFRELTDTQYF.

The table lists this clone with a count of one. The chain couples TRBV7-9 to TRBJ2-1; TRBD2 is a possible D gene (5 bases). V lost 0 bases to trimming and J lost 0 bases, with 9 bases between them. The germline CDR1 and CDR2 sequences are SEHNR and FQNEAQ (reference sequence). The CDR3 spans 16 residues. Here the CDR3 reads CASSLASASSYNEQFF. CDR3 bases: TGTGCCAGCAGCTTAGCTAGCGCGAGCTCCTACAATGAGCAGTTCTTC.

J is TRBJ1-1 and V is TRBV3-1 (or the pseudogene TRBV3-2); D remains unclear. Trimming cost V 7 bases and J 11 bases, with 20 bases left between them. The CDR3 covers 13 residues. Germline V lookup: CDR1 LGHDT, CDR2 YNNKEL (reference sequence). CDR3 loop: CASTDGYLPGAFF. The CDR3 DNA sequence: TGTGCCAGCACCGACGGCTATCTACCGGGGGCTTTCTTT.

This chain uses TRBV6-1 with TRBJ2-7; the match to TRBD2 covers 10 bases. Germline V CDR1 and CDR2: MNHNS, SASEGT. The trim removed 3 bases at V and 0 bases at J, leaving 8 bases unmatched. The CDR3 has 17 residues. CDR3 sequence (DNA): TGTGCCAGCAGTGAGTGGAGCGGGGGGGGAAGCTCCTACGAGCAGTACTTC. Translated: CASSEWSGGGSSYEQYF.

A note on this clone: The junction shows a germline mismatch at one end, possibly a read error. The chain links TRBV7-8 to TRBJ2-1, with 16 bases matching TRBD2. The CDR3 loop spans 15 amino acids. Germline CDR1 SGHVS, CDR2 FQNEAQ. CDR3 sequence: CASSLAGTSGRAGIF. The CDR3, as DNA: TGTGCCAGCAGCTTAGCTGGGACTAGCGGGAGGGCCGGCATCTTC.

J is TRBJ2-1 and V is TRBV6-4; 13 bases align to TRBD2. CDR1 is MRHNA, CDR2 SNTAGT, per germline. The CDR3 covers 16 residues. V trimming: 5 bases; J trimming: 6 bases; junction bases outside the gene matches: 7. CDR3 in DNA: TGTGCCAGCAGTCCGGGACTAGCGGGACCTAGCAATGAGCAGTTCTTC. Translating gives CASSPGLAGPSNEQFF.

The chain couples TRBV7-8 to TRBJ2-3; TRBD2 agrees at 13 bases. The V gene's germline CDR1 is SGHVS and CDR2 FQNEAQ. The CDR3 extends over 16 amino acids. Trimming cost V 1 base and J 11 bases; bases outside gene matches: 9. The CDR3 spells CASSLVRTSGGAQQYF. In DNA, the CDR3 is TGTGCCAGCAGCTTAGTAAGAACTAGCGGGGGGGCACAGCAGTATTTT.

The chain carries TRBV19 and TRBJ1-6; possibly TRBD1 for D (6 bases). In germline, CDR1 is LNHDA, CDR2 SQIVND (reference sequence). V was pared by 8 bases and J by 3 bases, with 11 bases between. The CDR3 extends over 14 amino acids. The CDR3, as DNA: TGTGCCAGTCAGCGACAGGACTATAATTCACCCCTCCACTTT. Amino acid sequence: CASQRQDYNSPLHF.

The rearrangement joins TRBV9 to TRBJ2-7; TRBD2 matches 8 bases. This CDR3 spans 21 amino acids. With V trimmed by 3 bases and J by 1 base, 24 bases remained unmatched. From germline, CDR1 is SGDLS and CDR2 YYNGEE. In DNA form, the CDR3 reads TGTGCCAGCAGCGCTTCAGCGCAGGCGGGGGGATATGCGGGGTTTTCCTACGAGCAGTACTTC. This gives the protein CASSASAQAGGYAGFSYEQYF.